This TCR beta chain was documented in a study of blood T cell repertoires in COVID-19. The wider study: PBMCs, B-cell-depleted T cells, or T cells were the source of the cDNA or gDNA that made up the material.

This CDR3 is 14 amino acids long. CDR1 is PRHDT, CDR2 FYEKMQ, per germline (reference sequence). V was clipped by 4 bases and J by 4 bases; unmatched bases: 6. Membership in each cohort depended on participant-reported clinical history. Repertoires were generated with immunoSEQ multiplex PCR, while TCRdb's copy carries only in-frame clones and drops some. The table includes a few hundred thousand clones, roughly nine tenths detected once. This clonotype originated in a woman aged 40 to 55 who had been exposed to COVID-19. J is TRBJ1-1 and V is TRBV13; 7 nucleotides match TRBD1. The sequencing input was PBMCs or T cells enriched from blood (not recorded which). The CDR3 sequence: CASSSTTGFTEAFF. DNA for the CDR3: TGTGCCAGCAGCTCCACGACAGGGTTCACTGAAGCTTTCTTT.